The clone carrying this T cell receptor beta chain was counted only a few times. Trimming pared 5 bases from V and 7 bases from J, leaving 15 bases between. This CDR3 has 15 residues. Germline-derived CDR1 and CDR2 are SEHNR and FQNEAQ (reference sequence). The data are from a study of blood T cell repertoires in COVID-19. Background on the study: COVID-19 samples, acute and convalescent, were from the United States, Italy and Spain. T cells, B-cell-depleted T cells, or PBMCs supplied cDNA or gDNA.

In the original analysis: It was from reference gene primer amplification that nucleated cell counts were estimated. Clones were read by immunoSEQ multiplex PCR, and TCRdb kept only the in-frame ones, dropping some. V, J and clone size were drawn from that table, and D and trimming were deduced from the DNA. The top ten clones hold roughly 6% of a sample with about 16,000 clones, 85% to 95% of them seen once. The receptor comes from a human donor in a cohort sampled during active COVID-19. Sequencing input: peripheral blood. V is TRBV7-9 and J is TRBJ1-6; D is perhaps TRBD1 (6 bases). In DNA, the CDR3 is TGTGCCAGCAGCCCCGAGGGGGTGGGCAATTCACCCCTCCACTTT. This sequence encodes CASSPEGVGNSPLHF.